A single sample gave rise to the 2 T cell receptor beta chains below, sequenced in a study of OX40 agonist ivuxolimab in advanced cancers. Repertoires were generated with immunoSEQ multiplex PCR, while TCRdb's copy carries only in-frame clones and drops some. The data show 45,000 to 65,000 clones, about 88% seen once. The sample consisted of CD4+ or CD8+ T cells sorted from blood, taken in a trial of the OX40 agonist ivuxolimab. The receptors shown here come from an adult with an advanced solid tumor such as melanoma, head and neck, liver or kidney cancer.

This chain connects TRBV10-2 to TRBJ2-1; 9 bases match TRBD2. Trimming cost V 6 bases and J 9 bases; bases outside gene matches: 18. The CDR3 has 17 residues. Germline CDR1 WSHSY, CDR2 SAAADI. In DNA form, the CDR3 reads TGCGCCAGCAGGCGCGGGAGGGCCTTTACCATTTACGGTGAGCAGTTCTTC. As protein: CASRRGRAFTIYGEQFF.

This clone was recorded once. V usage is TRBV6-4 and J usage is TRBJ2-3, with 8 bases that match TRBD2. This CDR3 has 15 amino acids. J lost 1 base, V lost 3 bases, and 3 bases had no gene match. From germline, CDR1 is MRHNA and CDR2 SNTAGT. The chain's CDR3 is CASSESREGTDTQYF. The CDR3 DNA follows: TGTGCCAGCAGTGAATCGCGGGAGGGCACAGATACGCAGTATTTT.